What follows describes a single TCR beta chain. The data are from a study of blood T cell repertoires in COVID-19. Study-level background: From T cells, B-cell-depleted T cells, or PBMCs came the material, which was cDNA or gDNA.

The protocol was immunoSEQ multiplex PCR, while the TCRdb copy is restricted to in-frame clones and leaves out a portion. The sample has about 140,000 clones, around nine tenths seen once. With 1 base removed from V and 4 bases from J, the gap between germline ends came to 10 bases. The V gene's germline CDR1 is MNHNS and CDR2 SASEGT. The CDR3 is made up of 14 amino acids. The source of this sequence is a woman aged 50 to 60 with acute or convalescent COVID-19. The rearrangement joins TRBV6-1 to TRBJ1-2, with D perhaps matching TRBD1 (6 bases). Sequencing was carried out using peripheral blood. CDR3 in amino acids: CASSEDTGTYGYTF. CDR3 coding DNA: TGTGCCAGCAGTGAAGACACAGGGACCTATGGCTACACCTTC.